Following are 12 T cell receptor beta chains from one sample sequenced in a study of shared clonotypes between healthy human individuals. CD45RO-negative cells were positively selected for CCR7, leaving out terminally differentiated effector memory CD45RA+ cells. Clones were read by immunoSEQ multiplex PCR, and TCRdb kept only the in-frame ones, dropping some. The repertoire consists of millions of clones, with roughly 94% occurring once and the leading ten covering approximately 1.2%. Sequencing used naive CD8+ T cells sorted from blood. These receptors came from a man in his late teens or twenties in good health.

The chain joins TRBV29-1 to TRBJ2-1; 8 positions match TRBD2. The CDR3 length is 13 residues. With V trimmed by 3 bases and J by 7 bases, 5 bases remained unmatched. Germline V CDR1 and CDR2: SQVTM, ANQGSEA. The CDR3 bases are TGCAGCGTTGAGGACGGGAGGGGTAATGAGCAGTTCTTC. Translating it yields CSVEDGRGNEQFF.

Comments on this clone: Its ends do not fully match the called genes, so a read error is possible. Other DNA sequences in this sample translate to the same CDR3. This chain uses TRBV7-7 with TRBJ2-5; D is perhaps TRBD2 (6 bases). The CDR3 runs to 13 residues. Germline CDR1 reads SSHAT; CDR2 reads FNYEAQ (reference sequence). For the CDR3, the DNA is TGTGCTAGCAGCTTGGGGGGCCAAGAGACCCAGTACTTC. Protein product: CASSLGGQETQYF.

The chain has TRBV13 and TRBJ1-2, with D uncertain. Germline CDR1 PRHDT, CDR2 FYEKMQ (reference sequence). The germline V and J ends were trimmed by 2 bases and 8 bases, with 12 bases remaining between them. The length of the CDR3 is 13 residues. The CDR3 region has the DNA TGTGCCAGCAGCTTAACAACGGAGAACGGCTACACCTTC. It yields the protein CASSLTTENGYTF.

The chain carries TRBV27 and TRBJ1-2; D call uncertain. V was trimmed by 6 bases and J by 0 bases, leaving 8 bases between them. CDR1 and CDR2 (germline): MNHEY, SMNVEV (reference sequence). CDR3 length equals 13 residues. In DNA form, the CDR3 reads TGTGCCAGCAGCCCCGGGTCTAACTATGGCTACACCTTC. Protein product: CASSPGSNYGYTF.

For the CDR3, the DNA is TGTGCCAGCAGTTACATGGCTTACGGGGAGCTGTTTTTT. The encoded protein is CASSYMAYGELFF. The J gene is TRBJ2-2, the V gene TRBV6-6, with D hard to call. CDR1 and CDR2 from the germline V gene are MNHNY and SVGAGI (reference sequence). The CDR3 length is 13 residues. The ends were cut back, 2 bases at V and 7 bases at J, with 8 bases in the middle.

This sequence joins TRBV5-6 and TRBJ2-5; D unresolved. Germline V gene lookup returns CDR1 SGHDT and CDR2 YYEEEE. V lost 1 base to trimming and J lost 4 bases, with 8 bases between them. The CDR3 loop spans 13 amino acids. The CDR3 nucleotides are TGTGCCAGCAGCTTGTCTTGGTCAGAGACCCAGTACTTC. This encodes CASSLSWSETQYF.

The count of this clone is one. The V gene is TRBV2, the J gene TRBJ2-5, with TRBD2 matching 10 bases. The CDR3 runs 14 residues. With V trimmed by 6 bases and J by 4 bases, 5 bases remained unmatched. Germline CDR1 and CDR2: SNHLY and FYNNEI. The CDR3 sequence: CASSERGGRETQYF. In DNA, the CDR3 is TGTGCCAGCAGCGAGCGGGGGGGCCGAGAGACCCAGTACTTC.

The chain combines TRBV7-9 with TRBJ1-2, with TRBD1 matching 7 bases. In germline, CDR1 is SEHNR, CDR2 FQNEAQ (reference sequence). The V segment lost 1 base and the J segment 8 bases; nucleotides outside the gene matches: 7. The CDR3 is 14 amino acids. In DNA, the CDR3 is TGTGCCAGCAGCTTAGAGACAGGGATAGAAGGCTACACCTTC. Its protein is CASSLETGIEGYTF.

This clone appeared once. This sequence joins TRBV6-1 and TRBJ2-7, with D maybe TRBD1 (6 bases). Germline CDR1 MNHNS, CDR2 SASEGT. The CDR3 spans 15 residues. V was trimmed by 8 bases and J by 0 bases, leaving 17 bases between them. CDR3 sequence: CASDLGAWGSYEQYF. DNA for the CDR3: TGTGCCAGCGACCTGGGGGCCTGGGGCTCCTACGAGCAGTACTTC.

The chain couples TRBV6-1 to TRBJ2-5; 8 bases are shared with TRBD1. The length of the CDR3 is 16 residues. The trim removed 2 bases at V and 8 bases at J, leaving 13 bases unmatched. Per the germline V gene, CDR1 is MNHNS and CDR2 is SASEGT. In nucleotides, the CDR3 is TGTGCCAGCAGTGAACGCCGGACAGGGCCTAAGGAAACCCAGTACTTC. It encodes CASSERRTGPKETQYF.

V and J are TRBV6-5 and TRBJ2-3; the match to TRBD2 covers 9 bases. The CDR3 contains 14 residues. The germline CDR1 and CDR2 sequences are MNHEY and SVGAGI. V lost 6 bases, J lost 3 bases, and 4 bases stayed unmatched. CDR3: CASRLGLATDTQYF. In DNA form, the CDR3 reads TGTGCCAGCAGGTTGGGACTAGCTACAGATACGCAGTATTTT.

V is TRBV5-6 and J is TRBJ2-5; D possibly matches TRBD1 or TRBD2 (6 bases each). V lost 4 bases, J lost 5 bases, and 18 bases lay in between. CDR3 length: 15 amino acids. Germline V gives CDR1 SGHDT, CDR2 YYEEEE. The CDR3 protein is CASSPSGARLETQYF. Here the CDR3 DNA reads TGTGCCAGCAGCCCCTCGGGGGCCCGCCTTGAGACCCAGTACTTC. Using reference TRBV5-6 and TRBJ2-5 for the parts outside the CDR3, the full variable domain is DAGVTQSPTHLIKTRGQQVTLRCSPKSGHDTVSWYQQALGQGPQFIFQYYEEEERQRGNFPDRFSGHQFPNYSSELNVNALLLGDSALYLCASSPSGARLETQYFGPGTRLLVL.